This T cell receptor (beta chain) was retrieved from a study of T cells after yellow fever vaccination. Overall study context: Any fraction with a low cell number was prepared using SMART-Seq v4 Ultra Low Input.

General observations from the study: Sorted repertoires could include abundant contaminating clonotypes from bulk cells. Reappearance after the booster was seen for most primary-vaccination clones, at roughly 96% CD4 and about 90% CD8.

MiXCR, applied by TCRdb to the 5' RACE reads, yields one record per CDR3 protein. The repertoire holds around 110,000 distinct CDR3 sequences, with under 9% as singletons. About this clonotype: Its antigen remains unidentified.

The origin of this receptor is a man aged 25 to 40 who received the YFV17D yellow fever vaccine. The material was CD8+ T cells sorted from PBMCs, obtained 45 days after the yellow fever booster vaccination.

The CDR3 DNA reads as TGTGCCAGCAGCCTCGGGACTAGCGGGAACTCCTACAATGAGCAGTTCTTC. Translated, it gives CASSLGTSGNSYNEQFF. The rearrangement uses TRBV27 and TRBJ2-1, with 13 bases that match TRBD2. CDR3 length: 17 amino acids. CDR1 and CDR2 (germline): MNHEY, SMNVEV (reference sequence). With V trimmed by 6 bases and J by 0 bases, 5 bases remained unmatched.